These 26 T cell receptor beta chains were sequenced from one sample in a study of T cell responses to AZD1222 COVID-19 vaccine. Only in-frame clones appear in the TCRdb table, and some are missing; sequencing was by immunoSEQ multiplex PCR. The table has over 120,000 clones, around nine tenths seen once. Material: peripheral blood, obtained on day 0 of AZD1222 vaccination. These receptors all stem from an adult in good health.

The J gene is TRBJ2-7, the V gene TRBV28; D is perhaps TRBD1 (5 bases). CDR3 size: 15 residues. The V gene lost 0 bases and the J gene lost 6 bases, with 15 bases spanning the gap. From germline, CDR1 is MDHEN and CDR2 SYDVKM. Here the CDR3 DNA reads TGTGCCAGCAGTTTATGCATTCCTAGGGGCTGCGAGCAGTACTTC. This codes for CASSLCIPRGCEQYF. The whole variable domain, remainder taken from reference TRBV28 and TRBJ2-7, is DVKVTQSSRYLVKRTGEKVFLECVQDMDHENMFWYRQDPGLGLRLIYFSYDVKMKEKGDIPEGYSVSREKKERFSLILESASTNQTSMYLCASSLCIPRGCEQYFGPGTRLTVT.

The gene calls are TRBV7-9 and TRBJ1-1; TRBD1 matches at 8 bases. The CDR3 length is 14 residues. Trimming removed 5 bases from V and 4 bases from J; junction bases left unmatched: 6. The germline V gene encodes CDR1 SEHNR and CDR2 FQNEAQ (reference sequence). CDR3 loop: CASSKRTGPTEAFF. In nucleotides, the CDR3 is TGTGCCAGCAGCAAAAGGACAGGGCCCACTGAAGCTTTCTTT. Using reference TRBV7-9 and TRBJ1-1 for the parts outside the CDR3, the full variable domain is DTGVSQNPRHKITKRGQNVTFRCDPISEHNRLYWYRQTLGQGPEFLTYFQNEAQLEKSRLLSDRFSAERPKGSFSTLEIQRTEQGDSAMYLCASSKRTGPTEAFFGQGTRLTVV.

The rearrangement uses TRBV5-1 and TRBJ2-7; D possibly corresponds to TRBD1 (6 bases). The germline CDR1 and CDR2 sequences are SGHRS and YFSETQ. V was clipped by 3 bases and J by 0 bases, with 16 bases between them. The CDR3 totals 16 residues. CDR3 loop: CASSWVQGRDSYEQYF. In DNA form, the CDR3 reads TGCGCCAGCAGCTGGGTACAGGGCCGGGACTCCTACGAGCAGTACTTC.

J is TRBJ1-2 and V is TRBV9, with no clear D. The CDR3 length is 15 residues. The germline V gene encodes CDR1 SGDLS and CDR2 YYNGEE. The V end lost 3 bases, the J end lost 4 bases, and 16 bases lay between the germline ends. CDR3: CASSGEPPRRYGYTF. CDR3 coding DNA: TGTGCCAGCAGCGGAGAACCGCCCCGTCGCTATGGCTACACCTTC. The variable domain in full, completed from reference TRBV9 and TRBJ1-2, reads DSGVTQTPKHLITATGQRVTLRCSPRSGDLSVYWYQQSLDQGLQFLIQYYNGEERAKGNILERFSAQQFPDLHSELNLSSLELGDSALYFCASSGEPPRRYGYTFGSGTRLTVV.

The rearrangement uses TRBV9 and TRBJ1-2, with 7 bases lining up with TRBD1. The CDR3 consists of 14 residues. Germline-derived CDR1 and CDR2 are SGDLS and YYNGEE. J lost 5 bases, V lost 4 bases, and 8 bases had no gene match. The CDR3, as DNA: TGTGCCAGCAGCCCCCAGGGGGGATTATATGGCTACACCTTC. Translated: CASSPQGGLYGYTF.

The rearrangement uses TRBV10-1 and TRBJ2-7; the match to TRBD1 covers 7 bases. The V gene's germline CDR1 is WNHNN and CDR2 SYGVQD (reference sequence). Trimming removed 8 bases from V and 10 bases from J; junction bases left unmatched: 2. This CDR3 has 9 residues. CDR3 amino acids: CASGDRQYF. Here the CDR3 DNA reads TGCGCCAGCGGGGACAGACAGTACTTC.

This clone was counted only a few times. The chain is built from TRBV5-1 and TRBJ2-1; 7 bases map to TRBD2. Germline V gene data show CDR1 as SGHRS and CDR2 as YFSETQ. Trimming cost V 0 bases and J 0 bases; bases outside gene matches: 12. The CDR3 is made up of 19 amino acids. The CDR3 reads CASSLEASGGASSYNEQFF. The CDR3 DNA follows: TGCGCCAGCAGCTTGGAGGCTAGCGGTGGGGCTAGCTCCTACAATGAGCAGTTCTTC.

The chain links TRBV6-5 to TRBJ2-1, with D unresolved. In germline, CDR1 is MNHEY, CDR2 SVGAGI. The length of the CDR3 is 13 residues. Trimming left V 0 bases short and J 6 bases short, with 6 bases between. The CDR3: CASSYSSSNEQFF. CDR3 in DNA: TGTGCCAGCAGTTACTCTTCCAGCAATGAGCAGTTCTTC.

The chain employs TRBV5-6 and TRBJ2-3, with a weak D call TRBD2 (5 bases). Trimming removed 3 bases at V and 9 bases at J, with 8 bases between. The germline V gene has CDR1 SGHDT and CDR2 YYEEEE. This CDR3 region has 11 residues. CDR3 in DNA: TGTGCCAGCAGCTCGGGCGGGACGCAGTATTTT. This sequence encodes CASSSGGTQYF.

This clone was recorded once. This rearrangement joins TRBV12-3 or TRBV12-4 to TRBJ2-1, with D unclear. The V and J ends lost 2 bases and 6 bases respectively, with 8 bases between them. The length of the CDR3 is 13 residues. CDR3 amino acids: CASSLSGPNEQFF. The CDR3 DNA follows: TGTGCCAGCAGTTTAAGTGGACCCAATGAGCAGTTCTTC.

The chain is built from TRBV12-3 or TRBV12-4 and TRBJ2-5; D is possibly TRBD1 or TRBD2 (6 bases each). The CDR3 has 13 amino acids. The germline V and J ends were trimmed by 2 bases and 5 bases, with 9 bases remaining between them. The DNA for the CDR3 is TGTGCCAGCAGTTTAAGGGGGGATGAGACCCAGTACTTC. Translating it yields CASSLRGDETQYF.

The V gene is TRBV11-2, the J gene TRBJ2-7; D not certain. V was clipped by 0 bases and J by 0 bases, with 6 bases between them. The CDR3 spans 14 residues. Germline CDR1 is SGHAT and CDR2 is FQNNGV. Written as DNA, the CDR3 is TGTGCCAGCAGCTTAGACCCCTCCTCCTACGAGCAGTACTTC. Translation: CASSLDPSSYEQYF.

The chain has TRBV5-1 and TRBJ1-2; D unresolved. The ends were cut back, 5 bases at V and 8 bases at J, with 19 bases in the middle. The CDR3 has 14 amino acids. The germline V gene has CDR1 SGHRS and CDR2 YFSETQ. The CDR3 bases are TGCGCCAGCAGTTCAGATGCGGGTATACAGGGCTACACCTTC. Translated: CASSSDAGIQGYTF.

The genes are TRBV12-2 and TRBJ1-3; the table's TRBD1 call for D was not verified on the DNA. TRBV12-2 is classified as a pseudogene. CDR3 size: 15 residues. The CDR3 sequence is CASRPWTLSGNTIYF. Written as DNA, the CDR3 is TGTGCAAGTCGCCCCTGGACATTATCTGGAAACACCATATATTTT.

This chain joins TRBV5-1 and TRBJ1-1; tentative D call: TRBD1 (5 bases). Between the trimmed V and J ends, which lost 0 bases and 10 bases, there was a span of 22 bases. The CDR3 extends over 16 amino acids. Germline V gives CDR1 SGHRS, CDR2 YFSETQ. The CDR3 nucleotides are TGCGCCAGCAGCTTGGATCAGGGAGGGTACGATGGTGGAGCTTTCTTT. Residues: CASSLDQGGYDGGAFF.

The chain is built from TRBV19 and TRBJ2-7; D is unclear. Germline V lookup: CDR1 LNHDA, CDR2 SQIVND (reference sequence). The CDR3 is 13 amino acids. The V gene lost 5 bases and the J gene lost 3 bases, with 11 bases spanning the gap. The CDR3 DNA reads as TGTGCCAGTAGTCCAAGGACCAGCTACGAGCAGTACTTC. Translation: CASSPRTSYEQYF.

The rearrangement links TRBV27 to TRBJ1-6; perhaps TRBD1 as D (5 bases). Trimming took 4 bases from V and 10 from J, leaving 14 bases between them. The CDR3 covers 14 residues. CDR1 and CDR2 from the germline V gene are MNHEY and SMNVEV (reference sequence). The DNA for the CDR3 is TGTGCCAGCAGTTCGAGGGGTTTAGTGTCACCCCTCCACTTT. Amino acids: CASSSRGLVSPLHF.

CDR3 sequence (DNA): TGTGCCAGCAGCATACGGGACAGCACAGATACGCAGTATTTT. Amino acids: CASSIRDSTDTQYF. The chain links TRBV7-8 to TRBJ2-3, with D perhaps matching TRBD1 or TRBD2 (5 bases each). There are 14 residues in the CDR3. V was pared by 5 bases and J by 0 bases, with 9 bases between. The germline V gene has CDR1 SGHVS and CDR2 FQNEAQ.

The chain joins TRBV4-1 to TRBJ1-1; 9 nucleotides match TRBD1. J lost 11 bases, V lost 1 base, and 5 bases had no gene match. Germline values: CDR1 MGHRA, CDR2 YSYEKL. CDR3 length: 13 amino acids. Here the CDR3 reads CASSQVGTGLAFF. As DNA, the CDR3 is TGCGCCAGCAGCCAAGTAGGGACAGGGTTGGCTTTCTTT.

The genes are TRBV5-5 and TRBJ2-4; D unclear. V was pared by 3 bases and J by 7 bases, with 14 bases between. In germline, CDR1 is SGHKS, CDR2 YYEKEE (reference sequence). The CDR3 has 14 residues. The CDR3 DNA sequence: TGTGCCAGCAGCTCCGATGGGGATCTGAACATTCAGTACTTC. Encoded protein: CASSSDGDLNIQYF. The variable domain in full, with the rest retrieved from reference TRBV5-5 and TRBJ2-4, is DAGVTQSPTHLIKTRGQQVTLRCSPISGHKSVSWYQQVLGQGPQFIFQYYEKEERGRGNFPDRFSARQFPNYSSELNVNALLLGDSALYLCASSSDGDLNIQYFGAGTRLSVL.

V gene TRBV24-1 combines with J gene TRBJ2-1; 8 bases agree with TRBD2. The V and J ends lost 3 bases and 6 bases, in that order; junction bases with no gene match: 6. CDR1 and CDR2 (germline): KGHDR, SFDVKD. CDR3 length: 15 amino acids. CDR3 amino acids: CATSDKSGGVNEQFF. CDR3 bases: TGTGCCACCAGTGATAAGTCGGGGGGGGTCAATGAGCAGTTCTTC.

This clone was picked up one time. This chain links TRBV4-1 with TRBJ2-7; TRBD1 agrees at 9 bases. With V trimmed by 4 bases and J by 4 bases, 11 bases remained unmatched. Germline values: CDR1 MGHRA, CDR2 YSYEKL. There are 16 residues in the CDR3. The CDR3 protein is CASSRSPGQGRYEQYF. The CDR3 DNA follows: TGCGCCAGCAGCCGAAGTCCGGGACAGGGCCGATACGAGCAGTACTTC.

The chain links TRBV4-1 to TRBJ1-2; no firm D call. Germline values: CDR1 MGHRA, CDR2 YSYEKL. With 3 bases removed from V and 4 bases from J, the gap between germline ends came to 12 bases. The CDR3 totals 14 residues. The CDR3 reads CASSHEHRSYGYTF. The CDR3 DNA reads as TGCGCCAGCAGCCATGAACACAGATCCTATGGCTACACCTTC.

J is TRBJ2-1 and V is TRBV19, with 11 bases that match TRBD2. Germline loops: CDR1 LNHDA, CDR2 SQIVND (reference sequence). V lost 4 bases to trimming and J lost 4 bases; unmatched junction nucleotides: 6. The CDR3 totals 16 residues. DNA for the CDR3: TGTGCCAGTAGTAGCCCCGGGACTAGCGGTTACAATGAGCAGTTCTTC. Translated, it gives CASSSPGTSGYNEQFF.

The CDR3: CASSPTGLAGTDTQYF. The DNA for the CDR3 is TGCGCCAGCAGCCCCACGGGACTAGCGGGCACAGATACGCAGTATTTT. V is TRBV5-1 and J is TRBJ2-3, with TRBD2 identical over 11 bases. Unmatched junction bases numbered 5, after V lost 4 bases and J lost 1 base. In germline, CDR1 is SGHRS, CDR2 YFSETQ. This CDR3 contains 16 residues.

The V gene is TRBV25-1, the J gene TRBJ2-3; TRBD1 aligns across 10 bases. V dropped 7 bases and J dropped 3; count of bases not matched to a gene: 4. There are 14 residues in the CDR3. Germline V gene lookup returns CDR1 MGHDK and CDR2 SYGVNS. In nucleotides, the CDR3 is TGTGCCAGCAATCCGGGACAGGGGACAGATACGCAGTATTTT. It translates to CASNPGQGTDTQYF.